Reported below is one T cell receptor beta chain. No cognate antigen has been identified for it. There are no base qualities to consult, and no much larger clone falls within one base. The cysteine opens and the phenylalanine closes a CDR3 of 16 amino acids. Left in the record is the CDR3 DNA by itself, 48 bases read in frame from the first base. CDR1 and CDR2, looked up from the germline V gene, are LGHNT and FRNRAP. Relative to germline, V is missing 5 bases and J is missing 3 bases, with 6 bases of the junction outside any gene match. Reading the label with the study, this specimen's time point is: before neoadjuvant nivolumab. Patients were newly diagnosed with stage II-IVA oral cavity squamous cell carcinoma and had received no prior systemic or radiation treatment. Everyone in the cohort had locally advanced, HPV-negative oral cavity squamous cell carcinoma. Peripheral blood mononuclear cells were analyzed directly, without maintenance or expansion in culture. The samples were obtained from a longitudinal correlative study of a single-arm phase II trial testing neoadjuvant nivolumab in oral cavity squamous cell carcinoma. Subject-matched pre- and post-treatment PBMCs and tumors from three responders and three non-responders underwent genomic DNA-based TCRbeta sequencing. Peripheral blood mononuclear cells were collected once before nivolumab treatment and again after treatment, at the time of surgery. The Maxwell RSC DNA from Cells kit was used to isolate genomic DNA from PBMCs.

PBMC libraries used mostly 450 to 500 ng of input genomic DNA for deep sequencing, with six replicates per sample. The immunoSEQ hsTCRbeta kit was used to prepare TCRbeta libraries according to the manufacturer's instructions. The completed libraries were mixed into a single pool at 3 nM, then sequenced with an Illumina NovaSeq 6000 S4 flow cell. The original methods were these. The immunoSEQ Analyzer was used for raw data preprocessing and quality control. The analysis was limited to productive rearrangements, and each clonotype was defined by a unique CDR3 amino acid sequence. Repertoire clonality was estimated as the Gini-Simpson index, which was computed with the R package tcR. Gini indices were compared with Student's t test, and associations with tumor size change were assessed by Pearson correlation. TCRdb limited this immuneACCESS table to in-frame rearrangements with V and J called. A share of clones is missing; checked studies link under half to unresolved V genes, and the rest is unexplained. The V and J calls and clone size come from that table; D and trimming were worked out from the DNA. Recorded for this sample are around 16,000 clones; 60% to 80% of them occurred a single time. The ten largest make up less than 3% of the sample.

This entry comes from a study of neoadjuvant anti-PD-1 for oral cavity cancer (TCRdb year 2021). In terms of the full investigation: Patients mostly received three to four biweekly doses of nivolumab at 3 mg/kg before curative-intent surgical resection. There were about a dozen patients in the parent correlative cohort, and the response rate was 30% to 35%. Patients with complete response, partial response or stable disease by RECIST 1.1 were defined as responders, whereas patients with progression were defined as non-responders. Patients who did not progress were given a fourth nivolumab dose at about day 43 and had definitive surgical resection on days 50-56. Study-level results and caveats: Higher pretreatment blood Treg/Th17 ratios correlated with higher pretreatment blood TCRbeta clonality and lower post-treatment tumor TCRbeta clonality. Only a few patients per response group were included in the TCR analyses, and the authors called for validation in larger cohorts. After neoadjuvant nivolumab, T cell clonality (Gini index) in PBMCs was significantly higher in non-responders than in responders.

This receptor was obtained from a person aged 40 to 85 with oral cavity squamous cell carcinoma. In this chain, TRBV12-5 is recombined with TRBJ2-1; 11 central nucleotides agree with TRBD2. The starting material was PBMCs, obtained before nivolumab (anti-PD-1) treatment. The CDR3 protein sequence reads: CASGQSTSGNYNEQFF. In nucleotide form, the sequence is TGTGCTAGTGGTCAATCGACTAGCGGGAACTACAATGAGCAGTTCTTC. With the portions outside the CDR3 filled from the reference TRBV12-5 and TRBJ2-1 genes, the complete variable region becomes DARVTQTPRHKVTEMGQEVTMRCQPILGHNTVFWYRQTMMQGLELLAYFRNRAPLDDSGMPKDRFSAEMPDATLATLKIQPSEPRDSAVYFCASGQSTSGNYNEQFFGPGTRLTVL.